Detailed here is one TCR beta chain. The data stem from a study of blood T cell repertoires in COVID-19. Original analysis: Quantification of nucleated cells was approximated via reference gene primer amplification. Generated by immunoSEQ multiplex PCR, the TCRdb table keeps only in-frame clones and is missing some. The D gene and trimming were derived from the DNA, and the V and J assignments and clone size from that table. The sample records a few hundred thousand clones, 89% being singletons. This TCR derives from a woman in her thirties or forties who had recovered from COVID-19. The sample comprised PBMCs or T cells enriched from blood (not recorded which).

CDR3 sequence reads: CASELNSQGAGEQFF. CDR3 bases: TGTGCCAGCGAGTTGAATTCACAGGGGGCAGGTGAGCAGTTCTTC. V gene TRBV6-5 combines with J gene TRBJ2-1; the match to TRBD1 covers 9 bases. Germline V gene lookup returns CDR1 MNHEY and CDR2 SVGAGI. The CDR3 contains 15 residues. With 8 bases clipped from V and 9 bases from J, the junction kept 14 bases outside the gene matches.